Following are 19 T cell receptor beta chains from one sample sequenced in a study of metastatic and nonmetastatic thyroid tumors. With MiXCR, TCRdb called clones anew from the PCR reads. The table lists 45,000 to 50,000 clones, under 30% of them singletons, with about 3.5% in the top ten. The entire patient cohort was treatment-naive prior to thyroid surgery. The sequencing input was blood. These receptors all come from a male donor with papillary thyroid cancer or a benign thyroid nodule (not recorded which). Some clones in this sample may be carry-over from other donors' samples.

This clone has a count of ten or more. Here the CDR3 reads CASGRQSNNSPLHF. In DNA, the CDR3 is TGTGCCAGTGGCCGACAGTCTAATAATTCACCCCTCCACTTT. The chain has TRBV2 and TRBJ1-6; the D gene is possibly TRBD1 (5 bases). With 9 bases removed from V and 5 bases from J, the gap between germline ends came to 14 bases. In germline, CDR1 is SNHLY, CDR2 FYNNEI. This CDR3 is 14 amino acids long.

The CDR3, as DNA: TGTGCCAGCAGTTTAGCCGTGACTAGCGGGAGGATTTACGAGCAGTACTTC. Residues: CASSLAVTSGRIYEQYF. This chain uses TRBV12-3 or TRBV12-4 with TRBJ2-7; TRBD2 agrees at 13 bases. The CDR3 has 17 residues. Trimming removed 0 bases from V and 4 bases from J; junction bases left unmatched: 6.

By proportion, this clone is medium-sized (0.01 to 0.1%). The chain has TRBV2 and TRBJ2-5; D is unclear. This CDR3 has 14 amino acids. Trimming took off 2 bases at V and 2 bases at J, with 9 bases between the two ends. The germline CDR1 and CDR2 sequences are SNHLY and FYNNEI. The CDR3 protein is CASSESVGQETQYF. The DNA for the CDR3 is TGTGCCAGCAGTGAATCAGTGGGGCAAGAGACCCAGTACTTC.

This clone was recorded many times. The J gene is TRBJ1-5, the V gene TRBV2; D may be TRBD1 (5 bases). V lost 8 bases and J 1 base, leaving 6 bases between the germline ends. This CDR3 is 12 amino acids long. Germline CDR1 reads SNHLY; CDR2 reads FYNNEI. CDR3 coding DNA: TGTGCCAGCGGGGACAGCAATCAGCCCCAGCATTTT. Its protein is CASGDSNQPQHF.

The CDR3 here is CASSMGGSSPLHF. CDR3 sequence (DNA): TGTGCCAGTAGCATGGGGGGGAGCTCACCCCTCCACTTT. The chain is built from TRBV19 and TRBJ1-6; possibly TRBD1 for D (5 bases). The CDR3 consists of 13 residues. Germline V lookup: CDR1 LNHDA, CDR2 SQIVND (reference sequence). The V end lost 6 bases, the J end lost 10 bases, and 13 bases lay between the germline ends.

This clone came up many times. The chain links TRBV5-1 to TRBJ1-4; 10 bases are a match to TRBD1. Germline V lookup: CDR1 SGHRS, CDR2 YFSETQ. The CDR3 has 15 residues. Losses at the gene ends were 4 bases for V and 8 bases for J; bases not matched to a gene: 8. The CDR3 coding sequence is TGCGCCAGCAGCCGACAGGGGGCGACTGGGGAAAAACTGTTTTTT. Translating it yields CASSRQGATGEKLFF.

This clone was seen repeatedly, ten times or more. The rearrangement uses TRBV7-2 and TRBJ2-3; D unclear. The V end was cut by 2 bases, the J end by 2 bases, with 11 bases between. Per the germline V gene, CDR1 is SGHTA and CDR2 is FQGNSA. This CDR3 comprises 15 residues. Written as DNA, the CDR3 is TGTGCCAGCAGCTTATCCGCTCCGGCCACAGATACGCAGTATTTT. Translation: CASSLSAPATDTQYF.

This clone was seen repeatedly, ten times or more. The V call is TRBV7-6, the J call TRBJ1-4; D gene ambiguous. The ends were cut back, 1 base at V and 2 bases at J, with 8 bases in the middle. CDR3 length equals 15 residues. CDR1 SGHVS and CDR2 FNYEAQ come from the germline V gene. The CDR3, as DNA: TGTGCCAGCAGCTTAGAGGGAACGACTAATGAAAAACTGTTTTTT. Translating gives CASSLEGTTNEKLFF.

This clone was counted many times. The DNA for the CDR3 is TGTGCCACCAGTGATTTGCGGGAGGACACAGATACGCAGTATTTT. This translates into CATSDLREDTDTQYF. The chain uses TRBV24-1 and TRBJ2-3, with TRBD2 identical over 7 bases. The CDR3 extends over 15 amino acids. CDR1 and CDR2 (germline): KGHDR, SFDVKD. J gave up 2 bases and V 0 bases, and 1 base lay outside the gene matches.

The chain carries TRBV13 and TRBJ1-1; 7 nucleotides align to TRBD1. Germline assignment: CDR1 PRHDT and CDR2 FYEKMQ (reference sequence). V shed 1 base, J shed 2 bases, and the junction held 1 base outside the gene matches. The CDR3 contains 14 residues. CDR3 in amino acids: CASSLAGGNTEAFF. The CDR3 DNA reads TGTGCCAGCAGCTTAGCAGGGGGTAACACTGAAGCTTTCTTT. The full variable domain, with the rest looked up from reference TRBV13 and TRBJ1-1, is AAGVIQSPRHLIKEKRETATLKCYPIPRHDTVYWYQQGPGQDPQFLISFYEKMQSDKGSIPDRFSAQQFSDYHSELNMSSLELGDSALYFCASSLAGGNTEAFFGQGTRLTVV.

This clone has just a few counts. The chain joins TRBV28 to TRBJ2-7; TRBD1 matches at 8 bases. Germline V CDR1 and CDR2: MDHEN, SYDVKM. This CDR3 has 15 amino acids. The trim removed 7 bases at V and 5 bases at J, leaving 13 bases unmatched. The CDR3 DNA sequence: TGTGCCAGCACTAAGTCGGACAGGGTGGGACACGAGCAGTACTTC. Its protein product is CASTKSDRVGHEQYF.

The chain uses TRBV30 and TRBJ2-2; D is undetermined. The CDR3 sequence is 13 residues long. Trimming shortened V by 1 base and J by 1 base, and 4 bases separated the two germline ends. Germline lookup yields CDR1 GTSNPN and CDR2 SVGIG (reference sequence). The CDR3 DNA reads as TGTGCCTGGAGTGAGAAGAACACCGGGGAGCTGTTTTTT. Protein sequence: CAWSEKNTGELFF.

The V gene is TRBV12-3 or TRBV12-4, the J gene TRBJ2-7; D may be TRBD1 or TRBD2 (5 bases each). Trimming shortened V by 6 bases and J by 6 bases, and 18 bases separated the two germline ends. The CDR3 spans 14 residues. CDR3 nucleotides: TGTGCCAGCAGCTACACTAGGGGTCTTAGCGAGCAGTACTTC. Protein product: CASSYTRGLSEQYF.

This clone appeared many times. The chain combines TRBV28 with TRBJ1-2, with D tentatively TRBD1 (5 bases). V gave up 1 base and J gave up 13 bases, with 19 bases separating them. Germline-derived CDR1 and CDR2 are MDHEN and SYDVKM. CDR3 length equals 14 residues. Here the CDR3 DNA reads TGTGCCAGCAGTTTATCGGGGCCGGTGAGCCCAACCACCTTC. It is translated as CASSLSGPVSPTTF.

V usage is TRBV9 and J usage is TRBJ1-2; D is unclear. Germline lookup yields CDR1 SGDLS and CDR2 YYNGEE. This CDR3 comprises 15 residues. Trimming removed 1 base from V and 3 bases from J, with 13 bases in between. CDR3 in amino acids: CASSVLPGGDYGYTF. In DNA form, the CDR3 reads TGTGCCAGCAGCGTACTACCGGGAGGTGACTATGGCTACACCTTC.

The chain couples TRBV10-3 to TRBJ2-7; no clear D gene. The CDR3 runs 14 residues. Germline CDR1 ENHRY, CDR2 SYGVKD. V lost 4 bases, J lost 7 bases, and 17 bases lay in between. The CDR3 sequence: CAISGGGPLGEQYF. Here the CDR3 DNA reads TGTGCCATCAGTGGTGGCGGACCGCTAGGAGAGCAGTACTTC.

With regard to this clone: Additional DNA sequences in this sample encode the identical CDR3. V gene TRBV6-1 combines with J gene TRBJ2-5; the match to TRBD2 covers 12 bases. V was pared by 2 bases and J by 4 bases, with 2 bases of the junction left unmatched. The germline gives CDR1 MNHNS, CDR2 SASEGT. This CDR3 contains 15 residues. DNA of the CDR3: TGTGCCAGCAGTGAACTAGCGGGGGGGCCAGAGACCCAGTACTTC. Its protein product is CASSELAGGPETQYF.

The chain has TRBV5-1 and TRBJ1-1; D may be TRBD1 (6 bases). The CDR3 runs to 14 residues. Trimming left V 0 bases short and J 3 bases short, with 9 bases between. Germline values: CDR1 SGHRS, CDR2 YFSETQ. CDR3 nucleotide sequence: TGCGCCAGCAGCTTGGGGGGGCCAGACACTGAAGCTTTCTTT. Translated, it gives CASSLGGPDTEAFF.

V gene TRBV19 combines with J gene TRBJ1-5, with 10 positions matching TRBD1. The CDR3 sequence is 16 residues long. Germline V CDR1 and CDR2: LNHDA, SQIVND (reference sequence). The ends lost 6 bases at V and 7 bases at J; junction bases unmatched: 12. The CDR3 coding sequence is TGTGCCAGTAGACACCCGGGACAGGGGATGGACCAGCCCCAGCATTTT. Protein: CASRHPGQGMDQPQHF.